The clone carrying this T cell receptor (beta chain) came up many times. Its antigen is not known. CDR1 SNHLY and CDR2 FYNNEI come from the germline V gene. V was pared by 6 bases and J by 3 bases, with 12 bases between. The CDR3 loop spans 13 amino acids. The data derive from a study of early T cells in non-severe SARS-CoV-2 infection. Study-wide background: Sequencing targeted bulk RNA from unsorted whole blood, leaving chains unpaired. Whole-study findings and limits: Sequences matched to VDJdb favored anti-spike CD8 responses, while private and CD4 specificities were missed.

As part of library construction, unique molecular identifiers were attached to individual cDNA molecules. TCRdb re-called the 5' RACE reads with MiXCR, one entry per CDR3 protein. The data contain over 45,000 distinct CDR3 sequences, roughly 7.8% of them singletons. The specimen comprised whole blood, sampled at baseline. The clonotype was recovered from an adult who was a healthcare worker with PCR-confirmed SARS-CoV-2 infection or an uninfected control (not recorded which). The V call is TRBV2, the J call TRBJ2-7; D possibly corresponds to TRBD1 (6 bases). The CDR3 loop is CASRRDRIYEQYF. The CDR3 DNA is TGTGCCAGCAGGCGAGACAGGATCTACGAGCAGTACTTC.